Following are 26 T cell receptor beta chains from one sample sequenced in a study of identifying expanded T cells in peripheral blood. Sequenced by immunoSEQ multiplex PCR; TCRdb stores in-frame clones only, minus some. The sample contains around 120,000 clones, approximately 90% of which appear only once. What was sequenced was blood. These receptors were collected from a person aged 18 to 75 in good health.

The CDR3 bases are TGTGCCAGCAGCTCTCGCGGCGGGGCCCCTGGGACCCAGTACTTC. Protein: CASSSRGGAPGTQYF. The rearrangement joins TRBV11-2 to TRBJ2-5, with D perhaps matching TRBD2 (6 bases). The germline V gene has CDR1 SGHAT and CDR2 FQNNGV. The CDR3 extends over 15 amino acids. V shed 4 bases and J shed 7 bases, with 19 bases lying between them.

This clone was counted a single time. The chain is built from TRBV7-2 and TRBJ1-1; no firm D call. This CDR3 comprises 13 residues. V lost 4 bases, J lost 1 base, and 7 bases lay in between. The germline gives CDR1 SGHTA, CDR2 FQGNSA. The CDR3 sequence is CASSWTTNTEAFF. In DNA form, the CDR3 reads TGTGCCAGCAGCTGGACGACGAACACTGAAGCTTTCTTT.

The V gene is TRBV5-4, the J gene TRBJ2-3, with unresolved D. Trimming took 2 bases from V and 4 from J, leaving 14 bases between them. The CDR3 totals 15 residues. Germline lookup yields CDR1 SGHNT and CDR2 YYREEE (reference sequence). CDR3 amino acids: CASSLPFHASDTQYF. The CDR3 bases are TGTGCCAGCAGCTTACCATTCCACGCCTCAGATACGCAGTATTTT.

The rearrangement joins TRBV5-1 to TRBJ1-6; tentatively, D is TRBD1 (5 bases). The CDR3 has 16 amino acids. With 4 bases removed from V and 6 bases from J, the gap between germline ends came to 17 bases. Germline V gene sequence: CDR1 SGHRS, CDR2 YFSETQ. The CDR3 sequence: CASSRGEDLFNSPLHF. The CDR3 bases are TGCGCCAGCAGCCGAGGGGAGGACCTGTTTAATTCACCCCTCCACTTT. The whole variable domain, filled in from reference TRBV5-1 and TRBJ1-6, reads KAGVTQTPRYLIKTRGQQVTLSCSPISGHRSVSWYQQTPGQGLQFLFEYFSETQRNKGNFPGRFSGRQFSNSRSEMNVSTLELGDSALYLCASSRGEDLFNSPLHFGNGTRLTVT.

The chain links TRBV7-6 to TRBJ2-3; 8 nucleotides agree with TRBD2. Germline loops: CDR1 SGHVS, CDR2 FNYEAQ. The CDR3 is 17 amino acids. The V segment lost 1 base and the J segment 2 bases; nucleotides outside the gene matches: 8. CDR3 loop: CASSLGVGTRLTDTQYF. In DNA form, the CDR3 reads TGTGCCAGCAGCTTAGGAGTAGGGACTAGACTCACAGATACGCAGTATTTT.

The gene calls are TRBV27 and TRBJ2-7; TRBD1 aligns across 7 bases. The CDR3 is 13 residues long. The V gene end was trimmed by 5 bases and the J gene end by 6 bases; junction bases not matched to a gene: 7. From germline, CDR1 is MNHEY and CDR2 SMNVEV (reference sequence). The CDR3 sequence is CASSMTGFSEQYF. The CDR3 coding sequence is TGTGCCAGCAGTATGACAGGGTTTTCCGAGCAGTACTTC.

The sample holds one count of this clone. The rearrangement uses TRBV23-1 and TRBJ2-7, with D possibly being TRBD2 (6 bases). TRBV23-1 is designated an ORF whose function remains uncertain. This CDR3 spans 15 amino acids. Trimming cost V 0 bases and J 0 bases, with 9 bases left between them. CDR3 DNA: TGCGCCAGCAGTCAATCCGGGACTCCCTCCTACGAGCAGTACTTC. It codes for CASSQSGTPSYEQYF.

The J gene is TRBJ2-1, the V gene TRBV2; D is undetermined. The V and J ends lost 8 bases and 6 bases respectively, with 5 bases between them. The CDR3 totals 10 residues. Germline CDR1 and CDR2: SNHLY and FYNNEI. The CDR3 protein is CASGRNEQFF. Written as DNA, the CDR3 is TGTGCCAGCGGTCGCAATGAGCAGTTCTTC.

CDR3 nucleotide sequence: TGTGCCAGCAGCATTAGGGCTGAAGCTTTCTTT. This codes for CASSIRAEAFF. V and J are TRBV5-8 and TRBJ1-1; D gene uncertain. Germline lookup yields CDR1 SGHTS and CDR2 YDEGEE. The CDR3 covers 11 residues. Between the trimmed V and J ends, which lost 4 bases and 6 bases, there was a span of 7 bases. Variable domain in full (rest from reference TRBV5-8 and TRBJ1-1): EAGVTQSPTHLIKTRGQQATLRCSPISGHTSVYWYQQALGLGLQFLLWYDEGEERNRGNFPPRFSGRQFPNYSSELNVNALELEDSALYLCASSIRAEAFFGQGTRLTVV.

The chain employs TRBV7-2 and TRBJ2-1, with D unclear. The CDR3 consists of 16 residues. V was trimmed by 5 bases and J by 0 bases, leaving 14 bases between them. The germline V gene encodes CDR1 SGHTA and CDR2 FQGNSA. The CDR3 DNA sequence: TGTGCCAGCAGCGACCCCAGCGCCCCCTCCTACAATGAGCAGTTCTTC. As protein: CASSDPSAPSYNEQFF.

The count of this clone is one. This chain joins TRBV21-1 and TRBJ1-5; the table assigns TRBD1, which was not confirmed against the DNA. TRBV21-1 is recorded as a pseudogene. CDR3 length: 19 amino acids. The CDR3, as DNA: TGTGCCAGCATCGAGACAGGGGGAAACTCGAATTATAGCAATCAGCCCCAGCATTTT. Translating it yields CASIETGGNSNYSNQPQHF.

The table lists this clone with a count of one. J is TRBJ2-3 and V is TRBV4-1; perhaps D is TRBD1 or TRBD2 (5 bases each). Trimming cost V 2 bases and J 0 bases, with 12 bases left between them. CDR3 size: 16 residues. Germline V CDR1 and CDR2: MGHRA, YSYEKL. The CDR3 DNA reads as TGCGCCAGCAGCCAAACCGGGACCCCTAGCACAGATACGCAGTATTTT. As protein: CASSQTGTPSTDTQYF.

Comment on this clone: The junction departs from the called germline gene at one end, perhaps through a read error. The rearrangement links TRBV11-2 to TRBJ1-1; TRBD1 is a possible D gene (5 bases). The CDR3 spans 12 residues. Germline-derived CDR1 and CDR2 are SGHAT and FQNNGV. The CDR3: CASSSTLGGDHF. CDR3 nucleotide sequence: TGTGCCAGCAGCTCAACCTTGGGGGGGGATCACTTT.

A few counts support this clone. V and J are TRBV5-1 and TRBJ1-6, with D tentatively TRBD1 (6 bases). The CDR3 sequence is 15 residues long. The germline gives CDR1 SGHRS, CDR2 YFSETQ. The ends were cut back, 4 bases at V and 11 bases at J, with 19 bases in the middle. The CDR3 bases are TGCGCCAGCAGCCAACAGGGTCGCCCACCCGCACCCCTCCACTTT. This sequence encodes CASSQQGRPPAPLHF.

The V and J genes are TRBV9 and TRBJ2-2; D gene unclear. Germline V lookup: CDR1 SGDLS, CDR2 YYNGEE. This CDR3 is built from 12 residues. Trimming removed 0 bases at V and 8 bases at J, with 5 bases between. The CDR3 sequence: CASSVDNGELFF. In DNA form, the CDR3 reads TGTGCCAGCAGCGTAGATAATGGGGAGCTGTTTTTT.

The rearrangement links TRBV7-2 to TRBJ2-7; possibly TRBD1 for D (7 bases). The CDR3 consists of 14 residues. The V gene lost 6 bases and the J gene lost 2 bases, with 14 bases spanning the gap. The germline CDR1 and CDR2 sequences are SGHTA and FQGNSA. CDR3 protein: CASSRQGGAYEQYF. The CDR3 DNA is TGTGCCAGCAGTAGACAGGGAGGCGCCTACGAGCAGTACTTC.

The chain combines TRBV28 with TRBJ1-2, with 10 bases aligning to TRBD1. The trim removed 8 bases at V and 8 bases at J, leaving 8 bases unmatched. From germline, CDR1 is MDHEN and CDR2 SYDVKM. This CDR3 has 13 amino acids. The CDR3 loop reads CASRTTGGWGYTF. In DNA, the CDR3 is TGTGCCAGCCGAACGACAGGGGGCTGGGGCTACACCTTC.

V and J are TRBV6-5 and TRBJ1-3; D not resolved. Between the trimmed V and J ends, which lost 4 bases and 8 bases, there was a span of 18 bases. Germline V gene sequence: CDR1 MNHEY, CDR2 SVGAGI. The CDR3 is 15 amino acids. Written as DNA, the CDR3 is TGTGCCAGCAGTTCCCCGTTTGGCACGCTGGACACCATATATTTT. Amino acid sequence: CASSSPFGTLDTIYF.

This chain joins TRBV6-6 and TRBJ2-7; D call uncertain. The CDR3 is made up of 14 amino acids. V was cut by 3 bases and J by 5 bases, with 14 bases left in between. In germline, CDR1 is MNHNY, CDR2 SVGAGI (reference sequence). DNA for the CDR3: TGTGCCAGCAGTTATGGTGACACACAGCACGAGCAGTACTTC. The encoded protein is CASSYGDTQHEQYF.

The chain joins TRBV6-1 to TRBJ2-3; 16 positions match TRBD2. V lost 5 bases, J lost 1 base, and 9 bases stayed unmatched. The CDR3 is 19 residues long. CDR1 is MNHNS, CDR2 SASEGT, per germline. The CDR3: CASSKEDGTSGGGTDTQYF. For the CDR3, the DNA is TGTGCCAGCAGTAAAGAGGATGGGACTAGCGGGGGGGGCACAGATACGCAGTATTTT.

The chain uses TRBV4-3 and TRBJ2-7; TRBD2 matches at 8 bases. In germline, CDR1 is LGHNA, CDR2 YSLEER. V lost 4 bases and J lost 7; bases outside the gene matches: 9. The CDR3 runs 14 residues. CDR3 in DNA: TGCGCCAGCAGCCTTGCGGCGGGGGGAGGGGAGCAGTACTTC. Translated, it gives CASSLAAGGGEQYF.

This chain connects TRBV19 to TRBJ2-7; D may be TRBD1 (7 bases). The CDR3 is 18 amino acids. CDR1 and CDR2 from the germline V gene are LNHDA and SQIVND (reference sequence). V shed 3 bases and J shed 0 bases, with 21 bases lying between them. CDR3 in DNA: TGTGCCAGTAGTATGAGGGCCCGACAGGGACTTCGCTCCTACGAGCAGTACTTC. This gives the protein CASSMRARQGLRSYEQYF.

V usage is TRBV11-2 and J usage is TRBJ2-1; TRBD2 is a possible D gene (7 bases). Between the trimmed V and J ends, which lost 10 bases and 5 bases, there was a span of 21 bases. CDR1 SGHAT and CDR2 FQNNGV come from the germline V gene. The CDR3 runs 15 residues. The CDR3 DNA follows: TGTGCCACCCTGGGGGGGGCTAGCGTCAACAATGAGCAGTTCTTC. The encoded protein is CATLGGASVNNEQFF.

The CDR3 nucleotides read TGTGCCAGCAGCTTAGGATCTCGTGGGACGGTCTCCTACGAGCAGTACTTC. Its translation: CASSLGSRGTVSYEQYF. The rearrangement uses TRBV7-8 and TRBJ2-7, with D possibly called TRBD1 or TRBD2 (5 bases each). The CDR3 has 17 residues. Germline V lookup: CDR1 SGHVS, CDR2 FQNEAQ. V lost 1 base, J lost 0 bases, and 16 bases lay in between.

The chain carries TRBV18 and TRBJ1-1; 8 bases fit TRBD1. This CDR3 region has 13 residues. J gave up 6 bases and V 5 bases, and 5 bases lay outside the gene matches. The germline CDR1 and CDR2 sequences are KGHSH and LQKENI. The CDR3 loop is CASSSLDRAEAFF. CDR3 DNA: TGTGCCAGCTCATCCCTGGACAGGGCTGAAGCTTTCTTT.

The rearrangement links TRBV19 to TRBJ1-2, with unresolved D. The CDR3 consists of 13 residues. Germline V gene lookup returns CDR1 LNHDA and CDR2 SQIVND (reference sequence). V lost 6 bases and J 1 base, leaving 9 bases between the germline ends. The chain's CDR3 is CASSRVGNYGYTF. The CDR3 DNA sequence: TGTGCCAGTAGCCGAGTGGGTAACTATGGCTACACCTTC.